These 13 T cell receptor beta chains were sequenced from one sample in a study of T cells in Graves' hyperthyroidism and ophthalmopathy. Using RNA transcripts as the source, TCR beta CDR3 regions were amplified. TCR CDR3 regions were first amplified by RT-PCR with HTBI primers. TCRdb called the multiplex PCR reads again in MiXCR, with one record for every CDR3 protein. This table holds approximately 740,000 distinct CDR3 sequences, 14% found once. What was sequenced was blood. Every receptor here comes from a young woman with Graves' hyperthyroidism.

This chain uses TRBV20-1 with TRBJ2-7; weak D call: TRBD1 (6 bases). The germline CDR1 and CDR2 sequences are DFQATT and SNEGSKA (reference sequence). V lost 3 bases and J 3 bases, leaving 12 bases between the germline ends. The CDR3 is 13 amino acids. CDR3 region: CSASETGVYEQYF. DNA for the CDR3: TGCAGTGCTAGCGAGACAGGAGTCTACGAGCAGTACTTC.

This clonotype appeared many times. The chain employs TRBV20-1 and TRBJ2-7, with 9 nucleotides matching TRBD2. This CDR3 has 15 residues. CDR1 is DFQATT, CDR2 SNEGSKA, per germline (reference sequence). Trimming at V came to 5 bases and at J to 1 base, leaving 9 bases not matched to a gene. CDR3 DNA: TGCAGTGCTCCCTTCAGCGGGAGGCATTCCTACGAGCAGTACTTC. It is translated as CSAPFSGRHSYEQYF.

The CDR3 region is CASSLPTGIGTSRYEQYF. In DNA form, the CDR3 reads TGTGCCAGCAGCCTTCCTACAGGGATTGGGACCTCCCGATACGAGCAGTACTTC. This chain links TRBV11-2 with TRBJ2-7, with D perhaps matching TRBD1 (6 bases). V was shortened by 5 bases and J by 4 bases, with 27 bases between the two germline ends. Germline V CDR1 and CDR2: SGHAT, FQNNGV. This CDR3 region has 18 residues.

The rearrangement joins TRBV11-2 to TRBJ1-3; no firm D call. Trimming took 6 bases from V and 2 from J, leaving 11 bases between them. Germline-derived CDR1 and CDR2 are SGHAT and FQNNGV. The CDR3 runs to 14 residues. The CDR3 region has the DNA TGTGCCAGCAGGGCTAGTAAAGCTGGAAACACCATATATTTT. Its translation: CASRASKAGNTIYF.

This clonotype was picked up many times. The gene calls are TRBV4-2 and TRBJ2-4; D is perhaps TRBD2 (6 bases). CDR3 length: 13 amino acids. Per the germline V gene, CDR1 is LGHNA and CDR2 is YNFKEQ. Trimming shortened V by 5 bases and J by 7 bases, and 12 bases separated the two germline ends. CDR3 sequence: CASSEDRGNIQYF. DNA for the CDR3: TGTGCCAGCAGCGAGGACCGGGGGAACATTCAGTACTTC.

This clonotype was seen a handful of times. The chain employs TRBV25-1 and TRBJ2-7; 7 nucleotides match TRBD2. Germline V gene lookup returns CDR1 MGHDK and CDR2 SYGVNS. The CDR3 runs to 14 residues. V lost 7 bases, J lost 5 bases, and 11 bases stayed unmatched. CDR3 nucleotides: TGTGCCAGCACTAGTGGCGGGAGTCTTAACGAGCAGTACTTC. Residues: CASTSGGSLNEQYF.

The CDR3 loop reads CASSLLNEQYF. CDR3 in DNA: TGTGCCAGCAGTTTACTTAACGAGCAGTACTTC. The chain joins TRBV28 to TRBJ2-7, with D unresolved. Germline V gives CDR1 MDHEN, CDR2 SYDVKM. This CDR3 is 11 amino acids long. V was pared by 2 bases and J by 5 bases, with 4 bases between.

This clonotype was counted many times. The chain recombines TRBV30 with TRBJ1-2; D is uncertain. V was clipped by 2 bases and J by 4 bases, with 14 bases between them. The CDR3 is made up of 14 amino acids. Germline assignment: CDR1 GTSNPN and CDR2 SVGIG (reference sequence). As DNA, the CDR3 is TGTGCCTGGAGTCCCCAGACGACCGTCTATGGCTACACCTTC. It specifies CAWSPQTTVYGYTF.

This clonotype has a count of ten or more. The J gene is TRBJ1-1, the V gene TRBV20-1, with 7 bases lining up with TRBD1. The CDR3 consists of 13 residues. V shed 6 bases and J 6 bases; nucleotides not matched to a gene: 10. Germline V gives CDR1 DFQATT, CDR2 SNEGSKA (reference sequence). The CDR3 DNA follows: TGCAGTGCCAGACAGGGAGGGACGGCTGAAGCTTTCTTT. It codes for CSARQGGTAEAFF.

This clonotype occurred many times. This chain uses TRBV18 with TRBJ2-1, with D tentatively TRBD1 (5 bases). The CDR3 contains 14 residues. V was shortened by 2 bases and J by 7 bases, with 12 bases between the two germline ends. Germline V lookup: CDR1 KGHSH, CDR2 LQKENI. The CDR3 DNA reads TGTGCCAGCTCACCAGTCAGGGCTGATAATGAGCAGTTCTTC. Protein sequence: CASSPVRADNEQFF. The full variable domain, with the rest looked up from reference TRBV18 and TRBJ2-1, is NAGVMQNPRHLVRRRGQEARLRCSPMKGHSHVYWYRQLPEEGLKFMVYLQKENIIDESGMPKERFSAEFPKEGPSILRIQQVVRGDSAAYFCASSPVRADNEQFFGPGTRLTVL.

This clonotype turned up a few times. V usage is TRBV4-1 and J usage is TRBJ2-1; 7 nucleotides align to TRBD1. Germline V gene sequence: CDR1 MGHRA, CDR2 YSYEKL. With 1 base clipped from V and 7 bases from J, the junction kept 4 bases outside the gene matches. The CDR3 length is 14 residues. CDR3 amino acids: CASSQVSGGNEQFF. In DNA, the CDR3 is TGCGCCAGCAGCCAAGTTTCAGGGGGAAATGAGCAGTTCTTC.

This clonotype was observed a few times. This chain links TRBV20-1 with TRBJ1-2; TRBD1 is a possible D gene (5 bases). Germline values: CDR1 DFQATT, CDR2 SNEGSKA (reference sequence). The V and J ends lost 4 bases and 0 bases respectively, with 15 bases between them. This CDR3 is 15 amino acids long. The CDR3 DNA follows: TGCAGTGCTACCCACGGGCAGGGTTCTAACTATGGCTACACCTTC. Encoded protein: CSATHGQGSNYGYTF.

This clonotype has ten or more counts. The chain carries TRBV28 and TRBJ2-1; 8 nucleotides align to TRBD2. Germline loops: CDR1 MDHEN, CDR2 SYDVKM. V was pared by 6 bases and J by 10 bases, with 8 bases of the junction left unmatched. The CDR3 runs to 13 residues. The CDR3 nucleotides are TGTGCCAGCAGGTCCGGGACTAGAGGGGAGCAGTTCTTC. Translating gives CASRSGTRGEQFF.